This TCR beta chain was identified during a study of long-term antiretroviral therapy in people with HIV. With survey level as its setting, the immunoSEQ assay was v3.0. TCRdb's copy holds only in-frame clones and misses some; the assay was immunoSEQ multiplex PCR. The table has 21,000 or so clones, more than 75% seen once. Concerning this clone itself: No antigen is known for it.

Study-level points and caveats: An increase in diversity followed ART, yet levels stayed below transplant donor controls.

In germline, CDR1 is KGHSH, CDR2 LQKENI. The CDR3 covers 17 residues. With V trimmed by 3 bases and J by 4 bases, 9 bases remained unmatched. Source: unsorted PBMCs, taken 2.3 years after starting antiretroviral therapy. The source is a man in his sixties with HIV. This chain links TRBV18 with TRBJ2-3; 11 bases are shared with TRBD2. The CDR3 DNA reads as TGTGCCAGCTCACCCCAGTCTCTGGGACTAGCGGCAGATACGCAGTATTTT. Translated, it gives CASSPQSLGLAADTQYF.